These 2 T cell receptor beta chains were all obtained from the same sample, sequenced in a study of T cell repertoires in cytomegalovirus infection. TCRdb re-called the reads through MiXCR, storing one row per CDR3 protein. In the table there are 200,000 to 300,000 distinct CDR3 sequences, roughly 15% of which are singletons. What was sequenced was PBMCs. The receptor source for this set is a human donor in good health (CMV status not recorded). Some clones in this sample may be carry-over from other donors' samples.

The chain is built from TRBV7-3 and TRBJ2-2, with D uncertain. Germline CDR1 SGHTA, CDR2 FQGTGA. Trimming removed 5 bases from V and 6 bases from J, with 10 bases in between. This CDR3 contains 13 residues. For the CDR3, the DNA is TGTGCCAGCAGCCCGAAGCGTTCCGGGGAGCTGTTTTTT. Amino acid sequence: CASSPKRSGELFF.

This clonotype was observed a few times. The chain combines TRBV7-2 with TRBJ2-7, with TRBD2 matching 8 bases. J lost 6 bases, V lost 6 bases, and 13 bases had no gene match. Germline V gene sequence: CDR1 SGHTA, CDR2 FQGNSA. The CDR3 consists of 15 residues. The CDR3 here is CASRPTGTRLIEQYF. In DNA form, the CDR3 reads TGTGCCAGCAGACCTACCGGGACTAGGCTTATCGAGCAGTACTTC.